This TCR beta chain was captured in a study of blood T cell repertoires in COVID-19. Study in general: Researchers got acute and convalescent COVID-19 samples from the United States, Italy and Spain. T cells, B-cell-depleted T cells, or PBMCs supplied cDNA or gDNA.

Original methodology: Reference gene primers were amplified, and this amplification served to estimate nucleated cell counts. The assay was immunoSEQ multiplex PCR, and TCRdb's table has in-frame clones only and misses some. V and J calls and clone size are those listed in that table; D and trimming were worked out from the DNA. The table has approximately 120,000 clones, 90% seen once. The sequence was collected from a human donor in a cohort sampled during active COVID-19. The source material was peripheral blood.

CDR3 protein: CASSPPPVLETQYF. CDR3 bases: TGTGCCAGCAGTCCCCCCCCAGTTTTAGAGACCCAGTACTTC. V is TRBV6-7 and J is TRBJ2-5, with no clear D. TRBV6-7 is an open reading frame, and its role is uncertain. This CDR3 is 14 amino acids long. Trimming removed 5 bases from V and 4 bases from J, with 14 bases in between.